This paragraph reports one TCR beta chain. Its target is unknown. Libraries were prepared by immunoSEQ multiplex PCR; TCRdb keeps only in-frame clonotypes and omits some of them. The table includes some 450,000 clones, 90% detected once. This specimen belongs to a study of Ad26.COV2.S vaccination and SARS-CoV-2 variants. Study information: Each vaccinee took Ad26.COV2.S intramuscularly, once or twice 56 days apart.

Specified treatment: some 20 received Ad26.COV2.S at low or high dose, single or two shots; 5 received placebo; per-sample allocation not given. Sampling was performed 63 days after the first vaccine or placebo injection. General study points: Analyses that measured TCR breadth and depth may have underestimated total T cell responses. Vaccinees and placebo recipients showed similar non-spike TCR breadth.

CDR1 is MNHEY, CDR2 SMNVEV, per germline (reference sequence). Trimming cost V 5 bases and J 4 bases, with 12 bases left between them. This CDR3 contains 13 residues. The chain recombines TRBV27 with TRBJ2-7; D ambiguous. The clonotype was recovered from a person aged 18-60 years who received the Ad26.COV2.S COVID-19 vaccine or a placebo. Material: peripheral blood, obtained in a trial of Ad26.COV2.S vaccine versus placebo. DNA of the CDR3: TGTGCCAGCAGTCCCCACGATGTGTACGAGCAGTACTTC. Translation gives CASSPHDVYEQYF.